The rows below give T cell receptor beta chains drawn from one sample of a study of a mutant IDH1 vaccine in newly diagnosed glioma. No antigens are known for them. The assay was immunoSEQ multiplex PCR, and TCRdb's table has in-frame clones only and misses some. This table holds under 45,000 clones, around 93% found once. The material sequenced was PBMCs, taken from a glioma patient whose treatment included an IDH1 peptide vaccine. The receptor source for this set is a man aged 45 to 65 with glioma. The CDR3 runs from the conserved cysteine through the conserved F or W. The D gene is left open where the match is weak. Some rows have no size entry. The others give once, few or many, or a class for an expanded clone.

J: TRBJ2-5; D: TRBD1; size: -; V: TRBV19; DNA: TGTGCCAGTATTGGAGGACAGGGGGTCGGAGAGACCCAGTACTTC; CDR3: CASIGGQGVGETQYF
J: TRBJ1-6; D: -; size: -; V: TRBV19; DNA: TGTGCCAGTAGTATTGGGGGGAATAATTCACCCCTCCACTTT; CDR3: CASSIGGNNSPLHF
J: TRBJ1-1; D: -; size: few; V: TRBV29-1; DNA: TGCAGCGCCCTATACACTGAAGCTTTCTTT; CDR3: CSALYTEAFF
J: TRBJ2-3; D: -; size: few; V: TRBV10-3; DNA: TGTGCCATCAGTAGTCGGACAGCTAGCACAGATACGCAGTATTTT; CDR3: CAISSRTASTDTQYF
J: TRBJ1-5; D: TRBD1; size: -; V: TRBV5-6; DNA: TGTGCCAGCAGCTTGAGCCAACAGGGGTACCAGCCCCAGCATTTT; CDR3: CASSLSQQGYQPQHF
J: TRBJ2-2; D: TRBD1; size: -; V: TRBV7-9; DNA: TGTGCCAGCAGAGGTGGGACAGGGGGCCGAACCGGGGAGCTGTTTTTT; CDR3: CASRGGTGGRTGELFF
J: TRBJ1-1; D: -; size: -; V: TRBV19; DNA: TGTGCCAGTAGTTTGAGCCGAATGAACACTGAAGCTTTCTTT; CDR3: CASSLSRMNTEAFF
J: TRBJ2-5; D: -; size: -; V: TRBV28; DNA: TGTGCCAGCAATGTCGTGGGGGGAGCTTTCCAAGAGACCCAGTACTTC; CDR3: CASNVVGGAFQETQYF
J: TRBJ1-2; D: -; size: -; V: TRBV19; DNA: TGTGCCAGTAGTATAGCCCCGTCGGGGCTGGATGGCTACACCTTC; CDR3: CASSIAPSGLDGYTF
J: TRBJ2-3; D: -; size: -; V: TRBV18; DNA: TGTGCCAGCTCACCACCGTCCAGGGTAGAAGATACGCAGTATTTT; CDR3: CASSPPSRVEDTQYF
J: TRBJ2-5; D: -; size: once; V: TRBV12-5; DNA: TGTGCTAGTGGTTTGGTACAATTAAAGGACAACACGTACCAAGAGACCCAGTACTTC; CDR3: CASGLVQLKDNTYQETQYF
J: TRBJ1-1; D: -; size: -; V: TRBV9; DNA: TGTGCCAGCAGCGTAGGTGTACAGAAGAACACTGAAGCTTTCTTT; CDR3: CASSVGVQKNTEAFF
J: TRBJ1-5; D: -; size: -; V: TRBV2; DNA: TGTGCCAGCAACCCCAGGGGTAATCAGCCCCAGCATTTT; CDR3: CASNPRGNQPQHF
J: TRBJ2-2; D: TRBD2; size: -; V: TRBV4-2; DNA: TGTGCCAGCAGCCAAGATTTAGGGTCGAGACTAGCGAAGGGCCCCGGGGAGCTGTTTTTT; CDR3: CASSQDLGSRLAKGPGELFF
J: TRBJ1-5; D: -; size: -; V: TRBV6-1; DNA: TGTGCCAGCAGTGACAAATCAAGCCCCGGGGCCAGTCCTCCCAATCAGCCCCAGCATTTT; CDR3: CASSDKSSPGASPPNQPQHF
J: TRBJ2-6; D: -; size: -; V: TRBV29-1; DNA: TGCAGCGTTGGGGGGCCTGTGACCAACGTCCTGACTTTC; CDR3: CSVGGPVTNVLTF
J: TRBJ1-5; D: -; size: -; V: TRBV28; DNA: TGTGCCAGCAGGTTCCGCCCAAACTATAGCAATCAGCCCCAGCATTTT; CDR3: CASRFRPNYSNQPQHF
J: TRBJ2-7; D: -; size: -; V: TRBV30; DNA: TGTGCCTGGAGTGTCAACAGGGTTGGAGAGCAGTACTTC; CDR3: CAWSVNRVGEQYF
J: TRBJ2-7; D: -; size: -; V: TRBV5-1; DNA: TGCGCCAGCAGCTCGGGACTGATCTACGAGCAGTACTTC; CDR3: CASSSGLIYEQYF
J: TRBJ2-1; D: TRBD2; size: -; V: TRBV4-3; DNA: TGCGCCAGCGCCCGACTAGCGGGGGGGCAGTATGAGCAGTTCTTC; CDR3: CASARLAGGQYEQFF
J: TRBJ2-7; D: -; size: -; V: TRBV29-1; DNA: TGCAGCGTTGAATCGCAGACCTACGAGCAGTACTTC; CDR3: CSVESQTYEQYF
J: TRBJ2-1; D: -; size: -; V: TRBV6-5; DNA: TGTGCCAGCAGGCCGGGACCCCACTACAATGAGCAGTTCTTC; CDR3: CASRPGPHYNEQFF
J: TRBJ1-1; D: TRBD1; size: few; V: TRBV2; DNA: TGTGCCAGCAGCAGGGGGCGCACTGAAGCTTTCTTT; CDR3: CASSRGRTEAFF
J: TRBJ2-7; D: -; size: -; V: TRBV7-7; DNA: TGTGCTAGCAGCCCTTCCTACGAGCAGTACTTC; CDR3: CASSPSYEQYF
J: TRBJ1-5; D: -; size: -; V: TRBV4-3; DNA: TGCGCCAGCAGCCAAGAAAGGCGGATCAATCAGCCCCAGCATTTT; CDR3: CASSQERRINQPQHF
J: TRBJ2-2; D: -; size: once; V: TRBV7-9; DNA: TGTGCCAGCAGCTTTCTTGTAGGGGAGCTGTTTTTT; CDR3: CASSFLVGELFF
J: TRBJ2-2; D: -; size: -; V: TRBV7-3; DNA: TGTGCCAGCAGCCCGCTAATAACCGGGGAGCTGTTTTTT; CDR3: CASSPLITGELFF
J: TRBJ1-6; D: -; size: -; V: TRBV2; DNA: TGTGCCAGCAGTAGGGCCAGGGGATCACCCCTCCACTTT; CDR3: CASSRARGSPLHF
J: TRBJ2-7; D: -; size: -; V: TRBV4-3; DNA: TGCGCCAGCAGCCAAGATCCAAGGGGGACTTTAAATCAGTACTTC; CDR3: CASSQDPRGTLNQYF
J: TRBJ2-5; D: -; size: -; V: TRBV30; DNA: TGTGCCTGGGGCGGGGCGTGGGGGGCGCGAGAGACCCAGTACTTC; CDR3: CAWGGAWGARETQYF